Sequencing of this TCR beta chain was carried out in a study of cytomegalovirus exposure and HLA in healthy donors. The primer mix had 60 Vbeta and 13 Jbeta primers. Sequencing used immunoSEQ multiplex PCR; TCRdb keeps in-frame clones, though not all of them. The table includes about 160,000 clones, around 77% detected once. Germline V gene lookup returns CDR1 SNHLY and CDR2 FYNNEI. The CDR3 totals 16 residues. V lost 1 base to trimming and J lost 0 bases; unmatched junction nucleotides: 3. The sequence came from a woman aged 25 to 39 in good health and CMV-seronegative. The rearrangement joins TRBV2 to TRBJ2-3; 8 bases line up with TRBD2. The sample was PBMCs. In DNA form, the CDR3 reads TGTGCCAGCAGTGAAGGACTAGCGATCAGCACAGATACGCAGTATTTT. This encodes CASSEGLAISTDTQYF.